This T cell receptor beta chain was observed in a study of blood T cell repertoires in COVID-19. Seattle's enrolled individuals joined amid active infection and were then monitored longitudinally. Clones were read by immunoSEQ multiplex PCR, and TCRdb kept only the in-frame ones, dropping some. The sample consists of around 310,000 clones, 90% of them appearing once. The V and J ends lost 2 bases and 0 bases respectively, with 5 bases between them. The CDR3 runs to 14 residues. CDR1 is LNHDA, CDR2 SQIVND, per germline (reference sequence). The material sequenced was peripheral blood. The sequence was obtained from a woman aged 25 to 39 with COVID-19, enrolled during active disease. The chain is built from TRBV19 and TRBJ1-5; unclear D gene. CDR3 amino acids: CASSIWLSNQPQHF. For the CDR3, the DNA is TGTGCCAGTAGTATATGGCTTAGCAATCAGCCCCAGCATTTT.